What follows describes a single T cell receptor beta chain. What this receptor recognizes is not known. No much larger clonotype is one base removed from it; base qualities were not supplied. V is clipped by 3 bases and J by 5 bases, and the sequence between their germline boundaries is 11 bases long. The germline V gene gives CDR1 as KGHSH and CDR2 as LQKENI. From cysteine to phenylalanine, the CDR3 is 15 amino acids long. The kept DNA is CDR3 alone, 45 bases in frame from the first base. This entry comes from a study of blood T cell repertoires in COVID-19 (TCRdb year 2020). Regarding the research as a whole: Collaborator samples came from the United States, Italy and Spain and covered acute and convalescent phases of COVID-19. The samples were drawn from the first 160 participants of the ongoing ImmuneRACE study and from 1,254 subjects provided by 6 global collaborators. A freely available public database, intended as a resource for researchers studying the immune response to SARS-CoV-2, is where the repertoires were released. HLA class I and class II types, where available, came from metadata supplied by the sample provider rather than from assay-based typing. Nearly every sample came with metadata listing a de-identified subject ID, COVID-19 status, age in years and sex. The material from the prospective study consisted of cDNA or gDNA derived from T cells, B-cell-depleted T cells, or PBMCs. Subjects who had been exposed to COVID-19, were actively infected with it, or had recovered from it provided the deeply sampled blood TCRbeta repertoires that made up the dataset. Summary of the overall study and its limitations: The amount of clinical and demographic metadata varied by source and participant and was provided uncurated.

Another Seattle source contributed samples from volunteer blood donors who had recovered from COVID-19. Each collaborating institution followed its own protocols to collect whole blood in K2EDTA tubes. For TCRbeta analysis, collaborator samples were shipped as frozen whole blood, as isolated PBMCs, or as DNA extracted from either sample type. The immunoSEQ Assay, a bias-controlled multiplex PCR, was used to amplify TCRbeta CDR3 regions from genomic DNA. In the original analysis: The number of nucleated cells in each sample was estimated from the amplification of reference gene primers within the assay. Sequence reads were collapsed and filtered to measure the absolute abundance of every unique TCRbeta CDR3 rearrangement. For each sample, productive Simpson clonality was calculated by taking the square root of Simpson's diversity index across productive rearrangements. What TCRdb holds here is the immuneACCESS table cut down to in-frame rearrangements. Part of the clones is not present; checked against another copy, under half of the missing clones reflect an unresolved V gene, and the others are unexplained. The D gene and trimming were derived from the DNA, and the V and J assignments and clone size from that table. This sample lists around 290,000 clones; about 89% were detected once. 7.8% of the sample belongs to the ten largest clones.

The clonotype comes from a woman aged 50 to 60 who had recovered from COVID-19. The sample taken for sequencing was peripheral blood. The rearranged chain carries TRBV18 and TRBJ1-6; the D gene remains uncertain. The CDR3: CASSPLGENNSPLHF. The nucleotides read TGTGCCAGCTCACCTCTAGGCGAAAATAATTCACCCCTCCACTTT.